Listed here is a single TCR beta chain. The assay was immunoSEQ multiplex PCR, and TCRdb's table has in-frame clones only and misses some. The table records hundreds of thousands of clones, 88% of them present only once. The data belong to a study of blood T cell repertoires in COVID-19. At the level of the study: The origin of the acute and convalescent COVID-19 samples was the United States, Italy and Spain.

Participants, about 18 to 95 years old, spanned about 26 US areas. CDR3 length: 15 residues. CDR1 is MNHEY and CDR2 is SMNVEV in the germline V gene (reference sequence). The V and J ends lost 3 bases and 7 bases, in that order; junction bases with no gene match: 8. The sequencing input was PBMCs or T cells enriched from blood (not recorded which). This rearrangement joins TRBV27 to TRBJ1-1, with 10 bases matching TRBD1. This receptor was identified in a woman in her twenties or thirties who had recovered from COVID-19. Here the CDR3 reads CASSFTGTGVGEAFF. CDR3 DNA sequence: TGTGCCAGCAGTTTTACCGGGACAGGGGTTGGTGAAGCTTTCTTT.